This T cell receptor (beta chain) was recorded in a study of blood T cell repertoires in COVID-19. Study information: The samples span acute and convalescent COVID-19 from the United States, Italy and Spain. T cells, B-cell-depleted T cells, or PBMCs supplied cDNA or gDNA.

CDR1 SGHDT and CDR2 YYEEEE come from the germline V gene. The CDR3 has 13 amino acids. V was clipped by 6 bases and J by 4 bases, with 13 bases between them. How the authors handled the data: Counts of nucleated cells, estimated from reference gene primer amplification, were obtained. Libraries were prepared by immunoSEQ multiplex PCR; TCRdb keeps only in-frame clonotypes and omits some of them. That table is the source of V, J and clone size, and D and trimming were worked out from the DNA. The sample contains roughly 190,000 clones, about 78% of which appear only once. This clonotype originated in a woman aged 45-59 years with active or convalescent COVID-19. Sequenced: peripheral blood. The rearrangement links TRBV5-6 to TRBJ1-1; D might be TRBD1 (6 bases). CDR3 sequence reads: CASTLRGGTEAFF. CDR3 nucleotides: TGTGCCAGCACCCTGAGGGGGGGCACTGAAGCTTTCTTT. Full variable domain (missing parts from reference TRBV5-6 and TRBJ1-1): DAGVTQSPTHLIKTRGQQVTLRCSPKSGHDTVSWYQQALGQGPQFIFQYYEEEERQRGNFPDRFSGHQFPNYSSELNVNALLLGDSALYLCASTLRGGTEAFFGQGTRLTVV.